This T cell receptor (beta chain) is from a study of blood T cell repertoires in COVID-19 (dated by TCRdb to the early 2020s). In terms of the full investigation: Collaborator samples came from the United States, Italy and Spain and covered acute and convalescent phases of COVID-19. The prospective study material was composed of cDNA or gDNA derived from T cells, B-cell-depleted T cells, or PBMCs. Subjects who had been exposed to COVID-19, were actively infected with it, or had recovered from it provided the deeply sampled blood TCRbeta repertoires that made up the dataset. The repertoires were made available in a free public database intended to serve as a resource for research on the immune response to SARS-CoV-2. The samples were drawn from the first 160 participants of the ongoing ImmuneRACE study and from over a thousand subjects provided by 6 global collaborators. Nearly every sample came with metadata listing a de-identified subject ID, COVID-19 status, age in years and sex. HLA class I and class II types, where available, came from metadata supplied by the sample provider rather than from assay-based typing.

Points the paper makes about the study in general: How much clinical and demographic metadata was included differed by source and by participant, and the metadata was provided uncurated.

The collaborating institutions used their own protocols to collect whole blood in K2EDTA tubes. For TCRbeta analysis, collaborator samples were shipped as frozen whole blood, as isolated PBMCs, or as DNA extracted from either sample type. V loses 6 bases at its end and J loses 6 bases; junction bases beyond the gene matches: 10. Its CDR3 holds 16 amino acids, cysteine through phenylalanine. Only the CDR3 DNA is retained, 48 bases long and in frame from the first base. As encoded in the germline V gene (reference sequence), CDR1 is LNHDA while CDR2 is SQIVND. As regards this clone: Its antigen is still unknown. The input lacks base qualities; no much larger clone sits a single base away.

TCRbeta CDR3 regions were amplified from genomic DNA using the immunoSEQ Assay, a bias-controlled multiplex PCR. From the authors' description of their analysis: The number of nucleated cells in each sample was estimated by amplification of reference gene primers within the assay. To quantify the absolute abundance of each unique TCRbeta CDR3 rearrangement, sequence reads were collapsed and filtered. For each sample, productive Simpson clonality was calculated by taking the square root of Simpson's diversity index across productive rearrangements. What TCRdb holds here is the immuneACCESS table cut down to in-frame rearrangements. Part of the clones is not present; checked against another copy, under half of the missing clones reflect an unresolved V gene, and the others are unexplained. V, J and clone size are those of that table, while D and trimming were read from the DNA. In this sample the table shows more than 100,000 clones, roughly 80% of which occur a single time. Around 12% of the sample goes to the ten largest clones.

The receptor was derived from a human donor in a cohort sampled during active COVID-19. Input material: peripheral blood. The chain links TRBV19 with TRBJ2-2; 10 junctional bases match TRBD2. The nucleotide sequence reads as follows: TGTGCCAGTAGAGTGAGGGGGGGACTAGCGTCCGGGGAGCTGTTTTTT. This encodes CASRVRGGLASGELFF.